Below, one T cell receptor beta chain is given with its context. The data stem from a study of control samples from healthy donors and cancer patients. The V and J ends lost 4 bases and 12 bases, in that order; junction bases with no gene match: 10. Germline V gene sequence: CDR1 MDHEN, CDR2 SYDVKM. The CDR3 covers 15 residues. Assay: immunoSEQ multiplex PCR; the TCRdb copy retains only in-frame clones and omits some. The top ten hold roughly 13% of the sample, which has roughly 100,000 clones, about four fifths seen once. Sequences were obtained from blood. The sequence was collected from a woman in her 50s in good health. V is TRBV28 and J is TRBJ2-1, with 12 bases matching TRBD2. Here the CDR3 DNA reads TGTGCCAGCAGTTCCCTAGCGGGGGGGCCAAGTTCGCAGTTCTTC. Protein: CASSSLAGGPSSQFF.